The 7 T cell receptor beta chains presented below share a single source sample, sequenced in a study of T cell changes during pregnancy in multiple sclerosis. This table comes from immunoSEQ multiplex PCR, and its TCRdb copy is limited to in-frame clones, with some not included. The table has about 51,000 clones, roughly 94% seen once. The material sequenced was CD4+ T cells from peripheral blood mononuclear cells, taken in the second trimester of pregnancy. The receptors were sampled from a female donor with multiple sclerosis, enrolled in a pregnancy study.

The rearrangement joins TRBV5-6 to TRBJ1-6; 7 positions match TRBD1. The germline CDR1 and CDR2 sequences are SGHDT and YYEEEE. CDR3 length: 15 amino acids. Trimming at V came to 0 bases and at J to 7 bases, leaving 4 bases not matched to a gene. The CDR3 is CASSLGQGGNSPLHF. As DNA, the CDR3 is TGTGCCAGCAGCTTGGGACAGGGTGGGAATTCACCCCTCCACTTT.

The chain is built from TRBV19 and TRBJ2-6, with 8 bases identical to TRBD1. Germline lookup yields CDR1 LNHDA and CDR2 SQIVND (reference sequence). The CDR3 is made up of 19 amino acids. The junction had 14 bases not matched to a gene; V was cut back by 7 bases and J by 0 bases. The CDR3 DNA is TGTGCCAGTACCTTGACAGGGGCTAACCCTTCCTCTGGGGCCAACGTCCTGACTTTC. Amino acid sequence: CASTLTGANPSSGANVLTF. The complete variable domain, with remaining parts taken from reference TRBV19 and TRBJ2-6, reads DGGITQSPKYLFRKEGQNVTLSCEQNLNHDAMYWYRQDPGQGLRLIYYSQIVNDFQKGDIAEGYSVSREKKESFPLTVTSAQKNPTAFYLCASTLTGANPSSGANVLTFGAGSRLTVL.

This rearrangement joins TRBV2 to TRBJ1-5; 9 nucleotides agree with TRBD1. The V and J ends lost 6 bases and 5 bases, in that order; junction bases with no gene match: 8. This CDR3 is 15 amino acids long. CDR1 and CDR2 (germline): SNHLY, FYNNEI. The CDR3 loop reads CASRILQGADQPQHF. For the CDR3, the DNA is TGTGCCAGCAGGATATTACAGGGGGCGGATCAGCCCCAGCATTTT.

This clone was observed a few times. This rearrangement joins TRBV6-5 to TRBJ1-1; 7 positions match TRBD1. This CDR3 comprises 12 residues. Germline CDR1 reads MNHEY; CDR2 reads SVGAGI. With 6 bases clipped from V and 4 bases from J, the junction kept 2 bases outside the gene matches. The CDR3 bases are TGTGCCAGCAGACGACAGGGCACTGAAGCTTTCTTT. It encodes CASRRQGTEAFF.

The chain carries TRBV28 and TRBJ2-7; 8 positions agree with TRBD1. The germline V gene has CDR1 MDHEN and CDR2 SYDVKM. The junction had 9 bases not matched to a gene; V was cut back by 5 bases and J by 3 bases. The CDR3 spans 15 residues. This CDR3 reads CASSDDRGGYYEQYF. The CDR3 region has the DNA TGTGCCAGCAGTGACGACAGGGGAGGATACTACGAGCAGTACTTC.

The chain uses TRBV6-6 and TRBJ1-1, with D tentatively TRBD1 (5 bases). V was pared by 5 bases and J by 4 bases, with 20 bases between. The CDR3 has 16 amino acids. Germline assignment: CDR1 MNHNY and CDR2 SVGAGI (reference sequence). CDR3 DNA: TGTGCCAGCAGTAAGTACACGGGTGCCGGGGGCACTGAAGCTTTCTTT. Encoded protein: CASSKYTGAGGTEAFF.

This chain joins TRBV4-3 and TRBJ2-1; possible D gene TRBD2, 6 bases. V lost 4 bases to trimming and J lost 5 bases, with 15 bases between them. The CDR3 contains 15 residues. Per the germline V gene, CDR1 is LGHNA and CDR2 is YSLEER. In DNA form, the CDR3 reads TGCGCCAGCAGCCTGGGGCGCGGGGTCGACAATGAGCAGTTCTTC. This gives the protein CASSLGRGVDNEQFF.